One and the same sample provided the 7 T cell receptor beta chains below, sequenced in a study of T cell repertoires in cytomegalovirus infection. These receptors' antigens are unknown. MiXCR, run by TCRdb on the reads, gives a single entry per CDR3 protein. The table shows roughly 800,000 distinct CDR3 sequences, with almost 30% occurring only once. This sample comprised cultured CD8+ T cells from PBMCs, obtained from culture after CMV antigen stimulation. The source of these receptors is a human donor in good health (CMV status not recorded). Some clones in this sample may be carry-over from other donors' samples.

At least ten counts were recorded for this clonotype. The DNA for the CDR3 is TGTGCTAGTGGTTCTTGGGAGCGGGGGCGACGCTCCTACGAGCAGTACTTC. It is translated as CASGSWERGRRSYEQYF. The genes are TRBV12-5 and TRBJ2-7, with 8 positions matching TRBD2. V shed 4 bases and J 0 bases; nucleotides not matched to a gene: 11. There are 17 residues in the CDR3. Germline V gives CDR1 LGHNT, CDR2 FRNRAP.

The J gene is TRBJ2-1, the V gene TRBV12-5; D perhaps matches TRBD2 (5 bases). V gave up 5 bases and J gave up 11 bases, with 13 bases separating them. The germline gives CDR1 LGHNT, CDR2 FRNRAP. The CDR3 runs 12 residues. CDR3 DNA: TGTGCTAGTGGTACCTCCGGGGTTCAGCAGTTCTTC. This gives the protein CASGTSGVQQFF. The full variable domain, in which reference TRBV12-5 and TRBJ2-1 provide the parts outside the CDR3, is DARVTQTPRHKVTEMGQEVTMRCQPILGHNTVFWYRQTMMQGLELLAYFRNRAPLDDSGMPKDRFSAEMPDATLATLKIQPSEPRDSAVYFCASGTSGVQQFFGPGTRLTVL.

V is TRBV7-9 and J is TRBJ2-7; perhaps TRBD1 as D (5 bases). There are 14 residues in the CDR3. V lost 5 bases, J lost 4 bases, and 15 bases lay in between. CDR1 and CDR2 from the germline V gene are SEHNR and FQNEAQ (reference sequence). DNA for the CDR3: TGTGCCAGCAGCGACGGTGGACACTTTTACGAGCAGTACGTC. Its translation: CASSDGGHFYEQYV.

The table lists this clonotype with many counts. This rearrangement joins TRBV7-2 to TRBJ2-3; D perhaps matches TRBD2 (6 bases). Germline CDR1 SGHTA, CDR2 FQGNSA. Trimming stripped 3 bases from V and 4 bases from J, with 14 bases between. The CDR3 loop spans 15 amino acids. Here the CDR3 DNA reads TGTGCCAGCAGCTTTACGGGACTTCCGTCAGATACGCAGTATTTT. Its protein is CASSFTGLPSDTQYF. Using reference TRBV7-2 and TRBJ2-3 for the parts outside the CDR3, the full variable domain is GAGVSQSPSNKVTEKGKDVELRCDPISGHTALYWYRQSLGQGLEFLIYFQGNSAPDKSGLPSDRFSAERTGGSVSTLTIQRTQQEDSAVYLCASSFTGLPSDTQYFGPGTRLTVL.

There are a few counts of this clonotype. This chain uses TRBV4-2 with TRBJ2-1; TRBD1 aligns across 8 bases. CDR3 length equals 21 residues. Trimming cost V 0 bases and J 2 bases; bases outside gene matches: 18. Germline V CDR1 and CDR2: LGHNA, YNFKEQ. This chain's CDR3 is CASSQELLGQEGRGAYNEQFF. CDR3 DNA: TGTGCCAGCAGCCAAGAGCTCCTGGGACAGGAAGGTAGGGGGGCCTACAATGAGCAGTTCTTC.

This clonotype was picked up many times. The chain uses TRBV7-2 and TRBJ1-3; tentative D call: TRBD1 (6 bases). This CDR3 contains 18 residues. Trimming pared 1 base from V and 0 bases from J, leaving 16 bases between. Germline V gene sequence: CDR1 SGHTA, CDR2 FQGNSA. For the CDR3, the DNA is TGTGCCAGCAGCTTAGTCGGGGGCAGGCAGAGCTCTGGAAACACCATATATTTT. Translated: CASSLVGGRQSSGNTIYF.

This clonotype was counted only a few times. The CDR3 loop reads CASTLLSRSNNNEQFF. The CDR3 bases are TGTGCCAGCACCCTCCTGAGCCGATCAAATAACAATGAGCAGTTCTTC. The chain has TRBV2 and TRBJ2-1; no clear D. The germline V and J ends were trimmed by 7 bases and 5 bases, with 21 bases remaining between them. Germline CDR1 SNHLY, CDR2 FYNNEI. The CDR3 has 16 amino acids.